This T cell receptor beta chain was captured in a study of T cell responses to AZD1222 COVID-19 vaccine. Study-wide context: Second-dose groups at about 4 or about 12 weeks were pooled.

The protocol was immunoSEQ multiplex PCR, while the TCRdb copy is restricted to in-frame clones and leaves out a portion. The profile shows 150,000 or so clones, approximately 88% of them singletons. Study-wide findings and caveats: Repertoires in all cases were sampled only once the peak T cell response had passed.

This CDR3 comprises 13 residues. The germline gives CDR1 MNHEY, CDR2 SVGAGI. V was clipped by 8 bases and J by 5 bases; unmatched bases: 6. This clone showed up just once. Antigen unknown. The sample here was peripheral blood, taken on day 0 of AZD1222 vaccination. The rearrangement uses TRBV6-5 and TRBJ1-1; 9 nucleotides agree with TRBD1. This TCR was recovered from an adult in good health. This chain's CDR3 is CASDRGIGTEAFF. Written as DNA, the CDR3 is TGTGCCAGCGACAGGGGGATAGGGACTGAAGCTTTCTTT.